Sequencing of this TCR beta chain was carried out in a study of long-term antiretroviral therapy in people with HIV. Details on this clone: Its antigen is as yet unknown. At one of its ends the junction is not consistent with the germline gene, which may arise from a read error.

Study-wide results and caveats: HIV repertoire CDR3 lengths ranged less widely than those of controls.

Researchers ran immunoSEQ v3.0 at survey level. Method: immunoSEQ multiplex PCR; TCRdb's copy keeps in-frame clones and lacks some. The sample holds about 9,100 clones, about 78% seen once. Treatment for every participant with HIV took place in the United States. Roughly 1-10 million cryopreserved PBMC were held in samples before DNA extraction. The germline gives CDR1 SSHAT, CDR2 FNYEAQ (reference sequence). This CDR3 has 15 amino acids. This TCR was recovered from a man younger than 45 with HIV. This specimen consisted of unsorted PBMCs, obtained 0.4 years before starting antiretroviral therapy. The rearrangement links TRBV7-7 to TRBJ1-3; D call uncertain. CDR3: CASSLLAGAGNTIYF. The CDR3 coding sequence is TGTGCTAGCAGCTTATTGGCCGGGGCTGGAAACACCATATATTTT.